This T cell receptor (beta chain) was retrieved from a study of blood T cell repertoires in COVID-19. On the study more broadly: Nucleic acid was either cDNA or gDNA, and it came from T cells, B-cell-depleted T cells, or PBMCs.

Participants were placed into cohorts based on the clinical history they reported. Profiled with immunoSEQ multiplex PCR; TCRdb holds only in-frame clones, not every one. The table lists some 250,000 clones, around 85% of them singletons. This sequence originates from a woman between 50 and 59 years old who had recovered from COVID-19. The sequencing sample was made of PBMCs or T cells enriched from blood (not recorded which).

The CDR3 reads CASSVTGQASGNTIYF. DNA of the CDR3: TGTGCCAGCAGTGTAACAGGACAGGCCTCTGGAAACACCATATATTTT. The chain links TRBV2 to TRBJ1-3, with 7 bases that match TRBD1. V lost 4 bases to trimming and J lost 0 bases; unmatched junction nucleotides: 6. This CDR3 has 16 residues. Germline CDR1 reads SNHLY; CDR2 reads FYNNEI.